The 20 T cell receptor beta chains given below trace back to one sample, sequenced in a study of CD8 T cells in Susac syndrome. Reverse transcription of roughly 0.5 to 1 ug RNA used random hexamers. TCRdb reprocessed the immunoSEQ multiplex PCR reads with MiXCR, giving one entry per CDR3 protein. The table has 130,000 to 150,000 distinct CDR3 sequences, approximately 96% seen once. Specimen: CD4+ T cells from PBMCs. Receptors originate from a human donor with Susac syndrome.

The V and J genes are TRBV12-3 or TRBV12-4 and TRBJ2-3, with TRBD1 matching 7 bases. The J segment lost 1 base and the V segment lost 7 bases, leaving 5 bases of the junction unmatched. The CDR3 is 14 residues long. CDR3 coding DNA: TGTGCCAGCATCGAGGGGGCCCGCACAGATACGCAGTATTTT. This translates into CASIEGARTDTQYF.

The rearrangement joins TRBV20-1 to TRBJ2-7; tentatively, D is TRBD2 (6 bases). The germline V and J ends were trimmed by 0 bases and 1 base, with 10 bases remaining between them. The CDR3 consists of 14 residues. Germline V gives CDR1 DFQATT, CDR2 SNEGSKA (reference sequence). The CDR3 DNA is TGCAGTGCTAGAGATCTGCGGGATTCCTACGAGCAGTACTTC. Translation gives CSARDLRDSYEQYF.

This chain connects TRBV7-7 to TRBJ2-5; D is undetermined. Germline values: CDR1 SSHAT, CDR2 FNYEAQ (reference sequence). The CDR3 length is 13 residues. V was cut by 5 bases and J by 2 bases, with 9 bases left in between. The DNA of the CDR3 is TGTGCCAGCAGCCCCGTCTCACAAGAGACCCAGTACTTC. This translates into CASSPVSQETQYF.

This chain uses TRBV20-1 with TRBJ2-3; the match to TRBD2 covers 13 bases. CDR1 and CDR2 from the germline V gene are DFQATT and SNEGSKA (reference sequence). The V gene end was trimmed by 5 bases and the J gene end by 1 base; junction bases not matched to a gene: 9. This CDR3 spans 17 amino acids. DNA of the CDR3: TGCAGTGCTCATACTAGCGGGAGGGCCGGGGGCACAGATACGCAGTATTTT. Translated: CSAHTSGRAGGTDTQYF.

V and J are TRBV28 and TRBJ1-4; D is undetermined. Germline V gives CDR1 MDHEN, CDR2 SYDVKM. CDR3 length: 14 residues. V was shortened by 6 bases and J by 0 bases, with 8 bases between the two germline ends. Here the CDR3 reads CASSTRPTNEKLFF. The CDR3 DNA reads as TGTGCCAGCAGCACACGCCCAACTAATGAAAAACTGTTTTTT.

V usage is TRBV24-1 and J usage is TRBJ2-1; D is possibly TRBD2 (6 bases). Trimming cost V 5 bases and J 9 bases, with 16 bases left between them. The CDR3 runs 14 residues. Germline assignment: CDR1 KGHDR and CDR2 SFDVKD. CDR3 bases: TGTGCCACCAGTGTTACGACTAGGATCCGTGAGCAGTTCTTC. Its protein product is CATSVTTRIREQFF.

The chain couples TRBV11-2 to TRBJ2-1; perhaps TRBD2 as D (5 bases). There are 15 residues in the CDR3. V lost 3 bases and J lost 3, with 12 bases in between. Germline values: CDR1 SGHAT, CDR2 FQNNGV. CDR3 sequence (DNA): TGTGCCAGCAGCTTTGAGGCGGGCCGCTACAATGAGCAGTTCTTC. Amino acids: CASSFEAGRYNEQFF.

This CDR3 reads CASSLVPGEGELFF. CDR3 sequence (DNA): TGCGCCAGCAGCTTGGTACCGGGGGAAGGGGAGCTGTTTTTT. The chain carries TRBV5-1 and TRBJ2-2; possibly TRBD2 for D (6 bases). Trimming left V 0 bases short and J 8 bases short, with 11 bases between. Germline assignment: CDR1 SGHRS and CDR2 YFSETQ. The CDR3 runs 14 residues.

The rearrangement joins TRBV11-2 to TRBJ2-6, with 7 bases that match TRBD1. Germline V gene sequence: CDR1 SGHAT, CDR2 FQNNGV. Germline trimming cut 3 bases from V and 10 bases from J; bases unmatched to any gene: 18. This CDR3 has 18 residues. CDR3 DNA: TGTGCCAGCAGCTTCCCCCTTAAGGTAGGGGGCGAGTTGAACGTCCTGACTTTC. Protein: CASSFPLKVGGELNVLTF.

This chain links TRBV19 with TRBJ1-2, with TRBD1 identical over 7 bases. This CDR3 is built from 11 residues. From germline, CDR1 is LNHDA and CDR2 SQIVND (reference sequence). Trimming at V came to 5 bases and at J to 10 bases, leaving 4 bases not matched to a gene. Here the CDR3 reads CASSDDRVYTF. The CDR3 nucleotides are TGTGCCAGTAGTGACGACAGGGTCTACACCTTC.

The chain has TRBV29-1 and TRBJ1-2; D is unresolved. Trimming pared 4 bases from V and 0 bases from J, leaving 15 bases between. The CDR3 covers 15 residues. Germline loops: CDR1 SQVTM, CDR2 ANQGSEA. The CDR3 spells CSVGTVRAANYGYTF. The CDR3 nucleotides read TGCAGCGTTGGTACAGTAAGGGCAGCTAACTATGGCTACACCTTC.

The chain has TRBV12-3 or TRBV12-4 and TRBJ2-3; D gene ambiguous. The V and J ends lost 8 bases and 2 bases respectively, with 8 bases between them. The CDR3 is 12 residues long. The chain's CDR3 is CASSQYTDTQYF. In DNA form, the CDR3 reads TGTGCCAGCTCCCAGTACACAGATACGCAGTATTTT.

This clonotype is a singleton in its sample. The rearrangement joins TRBV20-1 to TRBJ2-5; either TRBD1 or TRBD2 may fit D (6 bases each). CDR3 length: 18 residues. V was trimmed by 6 bases and J by 0 bases, leaving 26 bases between them. The germline CDR1 and CDR2 sequences are DFQATT and SNEGSKA (reference sequence). The CDR3 is CSALIPNSGGADQETQYF. The CDR3 DNA is TGCAGTGCCCTTATACCTAATTCCGGGGGCGCGGACCAAGAGACCCAGTACTTC.

The chain couples TRBV9 to TRBJ2-1; 7 nucleotides agree with TRBD1. Germline assignment: CDR1 SGDLS and CDR2 YYNGEE. The junction had 12 bases not matched to a gene; V was cut back by 0 bases and J by 12 bases. The CDR3 sequence is 15 residues long. The DNA of the CDR3 is TGTGCCAGCAGCGTAGATCAATCGGACAGGACAGGGCAGTTCTTC. Protein sequence: CASSVDQSDRTGQFF.

Only one count was recorded for this clonotype. The chain carries TRBV20-1 and TRBJ2-1; TRBD2 agrees at 8 bases. Unmatched junction bases numbered 8, after V lost 6 bases and J lost 4 bases. The CDR3 totals 14 residues. Germline V gene data show CDR1 as DFQATT and CDR2 as SNEGSKA (reference sequence). CDR3 region: CSAPGLAGYNEQFF. The CDR3 region has the DNA TGCAGTGCACCCGGACTAGCAGGTTACAATGAGCAGTTCTTC.

The chain has TRBV20-1 and TRBJ2-4, with D maybe TRBD1 (6 bases). In germline, CDR1 is DFQATT, CDR2 SNEGSKA (reference sequence). Trimming took off 1 base at V and 6 bases at J, with 13 bases between the two ends. The CDR3 consists of 14 residues. The CDR3 sequence is CSARVPTRGNIQYF. DNA of the CDR3: TGCAGTGCTAGAGTGCCGACCAGGGGAAACATTCAGTACTTC.

The chain employs TRBV29-1 and TRBJ2-2; 8 bases map to TRBD1. The ends lost 6 bases at V and 3 bases at J; junction bases unmatched: 3. The CDR3 extends over 13 amino acids. Germline-derived CDR1 and CDR2 are SQVTM and ANQGSEA. The CDR3 DNA reads as TGCAGCGTACCGGACAGGGACACCGGGGAGCTGTTTTTT. It encodes CSVPDRDTGELFF.

This sequence joins TRBV27 and TRBJ2-7; no clear D gene. CDR1 is MNHEY and CDR2 is SMNVEV in the germline V gene (reference sequence). CDR3 size: 13 residues. The ends were cut back, 7 bases at V and 2 bases at J, with 12 bases in the middle. The CDR3 loop is CASTPPQPYEQYF. CDR3 coding DNA: TGTGCCAGCACTCCCCCTCAACCCTACGAGCAGTACTTC.

This chain joins TRBV27 and TRBJ2-1, with D perhaps matching TRBD1 or TRBD2 (6 bases each). Germline CDR1 MNHEY, CDR2 SMNVEV (reference sequence). This CDR3 comprises 14 residues. The V and J ends lost 3 bases and 5 bases respectively, with 11 bases between them. The CDR3 is CASSFWGADNEQFF. The CDR3 DNA sequence: TGTGCCAGCAGTTTTTGGGGGGCAGACAATGAGCAGTTCTTC.

This clonotype was counted a few times. The chain has TRBV7-2 and TRBJ2-7, with D hard to call. Germline CDR1 SGHTA, CDR2 FQGNSA. The CDR3 consists of 12 residues. V shed 6 bases and J shed 1 base, with 7 bases lying between them. CDR3 in amino acids: CASSSPSYEQYF. Here the CDR3 DNA reads TGTGCCAGCAGTTCTCCATCCTACGAGCAGTACTTC.